These T cell receptor beta chains were read from a single sample in a study of chemoradiotherapy in HPV16-positive cancers. The method was immunoSEQ multiplex PCR; TCRdb's version includes in-frame clones alone and lacks a portion of them. Of 20,000 to 25,000 clones detected, approximately 90% appear once; the ten largest clones hold over 5.5%. Sample: blood, taken from a patient who underwent chemoradiotherapy. All receptors come from a human donor with HPV-associated anogenital cancer. The CDR3 runs from the conserved cysteine through the conserved F or W. A D gene is named only where the DNA matches it firmly. A row's size may be missing; if present it is once, few, many or a size class.

D gene	V gene	J gene	clone size	CDR3 protein	CDR3 DNA
TRBD1	TRBV29-1	TRBJ2-7	.	CSVTRQGASEQYF	TGCAGCGTTACAAGGCAGGGGGCGTCCGAGCAGTACTTC
.	TRBV6-4	TRBJ1-1	.	CASSDFGEDHRLYTGNTEAFF	TGTGCCAGCAGTGACTTTGGGGAGGATCACAGGTTGTACACTGGGAACACTGAAGCTTTCTTT
.	TRBV27	TRBJ1-2	.	CASSLSYGNNYGYTF	TGTGCCAGCAGTTTATCCTATGGGAATAACTATGGCTACACCTTC
TRBD1	TRBV6-6	TRBJ1-1	.	CASVFGQENTEAFF	TGTGCCAGCGTCTTCGGACAGGAGAACACTGAAGCTTTCTTT
TRBD1	TRBV28	TRBJ1-1	.	CASSLSGTGGRSTEAFF	TGTGCCAGCAGTTTGTCCGGGACAGGGGGGCGGAGCACTGAAGCTTTCTTT
TRBD2	TRBV7-3	TRBJ2-3	.	CASSFTSGGPTDTQYF	TGTGCCAGCAGCTTTACTAGCGGGGGGCCCACAGATACGCAGTATTTT
.	TRBV14	TRBJ2-5	once	CASSQEMRWETQYF	TGTGCCAGCAGCCAAGAGATGAGGTGGGAGACCCAGTACTTC
.	TRBV19	TRBJ2-2	.	CASSGGRGMNTGELFF	TGTGCCAGTAGTGGGGGACGGGGAATGAACACCGGGGAGCTGTTTTTT
TRBD1	TRBV30	TRBJ1-3	.	CAWSRDSGSGNTIYF	TGTGCCTGGAGTCGGGACAGTGGCTCTGGAAACACCATATATTTT
.	TRBV5-4	TRBJ1-2	.	CASSLRGAAGGYTF	TGTGCCAGCAGCTTGCGGGGGGCCGCGGGCGGCTACACCTTC
TRBD2	TRBV5-1	TRBJ2-5	.	CASSLSSGGAQETQYF	TGCGCCAGCAGCTTGTCTAGCGGGGGGGCCCAAGAGACCCAGTACTTC
.	TRBV7-3	TRBJ2-3	.	CASSLTADTQYF	TGTGCCAGCAGCTTAACCGCAGATACGCAGTATTTT
.	TRBV18	TRBJ2-5	.	CASSALSGVQETQYF	TGTGCCAGCTCAGCATTATCAGGGGTTCAAGAGACCCAGTACTTC
TRBD1	TRBV5-4	TRBJ2-7	.	CASSLETGGIEQYF	TGTGCCAGCAGCTTGGAGACAGGGGGCATCGAGCAGTACTTC
.	TRBV7-3	TRBJ1-6	few	CASSLRGGANSPLHF	TGTGCCAGCAGCTTAAGAGGAGGTGCTAATTCACCCCTCCACTTT
.	TRBV5-6	TRBJ1-4	once	CASSPGVGATNEKLFF	TGTGCCAGCAGCCCCGGCGTGGGAGCAACTAATGAAAAACTGTTTTTT
TRBD2	TRBV5-1	TRBJ2-3	.	CASSRGLEADTQYF	TGCGCCAGCAGCCGGGGACTAGAAGCTGATACGCAGTATTTT
TRBD2	TRBV7-2	TRBJ2-3	.	CASSLRRGAADTQYF	TGTGCCAGCAGCTTAAGGCGGGGGGCAGCCGATACGCAGTATTTT
.	TRBV2	TRBJ1-3	.	CASSETGNTIYF	TGTGCCAGCAGTGAAACTGGAAACACCATATATTTT
TRBD2	TRBV7-9	TRBJ2-3	.	CASSSRERGGYTDTQYF	TGTGCCAGCAGCTCGCGAGAGCGGGGGGGATACACAGATACGCAGTATTTT
TRBD2	TRBV7-6	TRBJ2-5	.	CASSSDTSGGETQYF	TGTGCCAGCAGCTCGGATACTAGCGGGGGAGAGACCCAGTACTTC
TRBD1	TRBV27	TRBJ1-2	.	CASSTGQGPYGYTF	TGTGCCAGCAGTACCGGACAGGGCCCCTATGGCTACACCTTC
.	TRBV5-1	TRBJ2-3	.	CASSLYPQSTDTQYF	TGCGCCAGCAGCTTGTACCCCCAAAGCACAGATACGCAGTATTTT
TRBD2	TRBV7-9	TRBJ2-5	once	CASSLRPGGDKETQYF	TGTGCCAGCAGCTTACGCCCGGGGGGTGATAAAGAGACCCAGTACTTC
.	TRBV5-6	TRBJ1-6	.	CASSLGGSINSPLHF	TGTGCCAGCAGCTTGGGGGGTAGTATTAATTCACCCCTCCACTTT
.	TRBV14	TRBJ1-4	.	CASSQALGRRQYLWSEKLFF	TGTGCCAGCAGCCAAGCCTTGGGCAGACGACAATACCTGTGGAGTGAAAAACTGTTTTTT
TRBD1	TRBV25-1	TRBJ2-2	.	CASSKQGRNTGELFF	TGTGCCAGCAGCAAACAGGGGCGGAACACCGGGGAGCTGTTTTTT
.	TRBV6-5	TRBJ1-2	.	CASSYRPIGGDYGYTF	TGTGCCAGCAGTTACCGCCCGATTGGGGGCGACTATGGCTACACCTTC
.	TRBV5-5	TRBJ2-3	.	CASSLWSGQGRTDTQYF	TGTGCCAGCAGCTTGTGGTCGGGGCAGGGACGCACAGATACGCAGTATTTT
TRBD1	TRBV2	TRBJ1-3	.	CASISPGTGNTIYF	TGTGCCAGCATTAGTCCCGGGACAGGGAACACCATATATTTT
.	TRBV11-1	TRBJ2-1	once	CASSPMTSGPGNEQFF	TGTGCCAGCAGCCCGATGACTAGTGGGCCGGGCAATGAGCAGTTCTTC
.	TRBV5-1	TRBJ1-6	.	CASSLGRNSPLHF	TGCGCCAGCAGCTTGGGGAGGAACTCACCCCTCCACTTT
TRBD2	TRBV29-1	TRBJ2-5	.	CSVEEALAGGLWETQYF	TGCAGCGTTGAAGAGGCTCTAGCGGGGGGGCTATGGGAGACCCAGTACTTC
.	TRBV5-6	TRBJ2-1	.	CASSWGAGGDEQFF	TGTGCCAGCAGCTGGGGGGCCGGGGGAGATGAGCAGTTCTTC
.	TRBV30	TRBJ1-1	.	CAWSVRDTEAFF	TGTGCCTGGAGTGTCCGGGACACTGAAGCTTTCTTT
.	TRBV5-1	TRBJ2-1	.	CASSLQVGNNEQFF	TGCGCCAGCAGCTTACAGGTGGGGAACAATGAGCAGTTCTTC
.	TRBV18	TRBJ2-1	.	CASSPGNEQFF	TGTGCCAGCTCACCGGGCAATGAGCAGTTCTTC
.	TRBV12-5	TRBJ2-7	.	CASGLRYEQYF	TGTGCTAGTGGTTTGAGGTACGAGCAGTACTTC
TRBD1	TRBV7-9	TRBJ2-3	.	CASSNRGRETDTQYF	TGTGCCAGCAGCAATAGGGGGCGCGAGACAGATACGCAGTATTTT
.	TRBV7-2	TRBJ2-1	.	CASELGGYNEQFF	TGTGCCAGCGAACTAGGGGGTTACAATGAGCAGTTCTTC
TRBD1	TRBV9	TRBJ2-3	.	CASSVDGQGAPDTQYF	TGTGCCAGCAGCGTAGACGGACAGGGGGCACCAGATACGCAGTATTTT
.	TRBV6-1	TRBJ2-2	.	CASSPTWAGELFF	TGTGCCAGCAGTCCAACTTGGGCCGGGGAGCTGTTTTTT